The T cell receptor (beta chain) described here comes from a study of shared clonotypes between healthy human individuals. It was around 190 ng DNA, about 30,000 T cell genomes, that sorted-subset replicate PCRs used. Measured with immunoSEQ multiplex PCR; TCRdb has only the in-frame clones, and not every one. The top ten clones hold approximately 1.2% of a sample with 1.5 million to 2.5 million clones, about 95% of them seen once. As defined, naive CD8 cells were CD45RO-negative and positively selected for CCR7, with terminally differentiated effector memory CD45RA+ cells excluded. Donors comprised only Caucasian adults living in Nashville, Tennessee. Turning to this clone: Its antigen is unidentified.

Whole-study results and caveats: Unshared clonotypes carried lower generation probabilities than those common to all four donors.

The length of the CDR3 is 14 residues. Germline CDR1 is MGHRA and CDR2 is YSYEKL. Deletions cut 3 bases from V and 0 bases from J, with 7 bases between. The TCR comes from a man between 18 and 29 years old in good health. The genes are TRBV4-1 and TRBJ2-3; D is uncertain. Source material: naive CD8+ T cells sorted from blood. CDR3 DNA: TGCGCCAGCAGCCAGGTTGAGAGCACAGATACGCAGTATTTT. It yields the protein CASSQVESTDTQYF.